The 31 T cell receptor beta chains reported below all come from one sample, sequenced in a study of cytomegalovirus exposure and HLA in healthy donors (dated by TCRdb to 2016 to 2017). The library was produced with the immunoSEQ multiplex PCR assay. For the multiplex PCR, a mixture combining 60 forward primers for TCR Vbeta segments and 13 reverse primers for TCR Jbeta segments was used. The source is immuneACCESS, and TCRdb retained only in-frame sequences with V and J called. Part of the clones is not carried over; for the studies checked, unresolved V genes explain less than half of this, and the remainder is unexplained. In this sample the table shows 92,000 or so clones, 65% of which occur a single time. The ten top clones hold around a fifth of the sample. Sequenced sample: PBMCs. These receptor sequences come from a woman in her forties or fifties in good health and CMV-seropositive.

The V gene is TRBV6-6, the J gene TRBJ2-7; 8 bases agree with TRBD1. After removal of 4 bases from V and 5 bases from J, the junction contained 1 base not matched to a gene. Per germline, CDR1 MNHNY and CDR2 SVGAGI (reference sequence). CDR3 length: 12 residues. The CDR3 sequence: CASSSGGDEQYF. The CDR3 bases are TGTGCCAGCAGTTCAGGGGGCGACGAGCAGTACTTC.

The V gene is TRBV11-2, the J gene TRBJ1-3; 7 nucleotides agree with TRBD1. Germline loops: CDR1 SGHAT, CDR2 FQNNGV. The CDR3 contains 15 residues. V gave up 5 bases and J gave up 0 bases; unmatched junction bases: 4. The CDR3 protein is CASSPGTASGNTIYF. CDR3 nucleotides: TGTGCCAGCAGCCCCGGGACAGCCTCTGGAAACACCATATATTTT.

The genes are TRBV15 and TRBJ2-6, with a tentative D call TRBD2 (6 bases). Germline lookup yields CDR1 LNHNV and CDR2 YYDKDF (reference sequence). V gave up 1 base and J gave up 2 bases, with 9 bases separating them. The CDR3 totals 16 residues. CDR3 DNA: TGTGCCACCAGCAGAGGGGGGGTGGCTGGGGCCAACGTCCTGACTTTC. Its protein product is CATSRGGVAGANVLTF.

This rearrangement joins TRBV27 to TRBJ1-1; TRBD1 matches at 11 bases. With 8 bases clipped from V and 4 bases from J, the junction kept 0 bases outside the gene matches. The CDR3 contains 12 residues. Germline V gene sequence: CDR1 MNHEY, CDR2 SMNVEV (reference sequence). The CDR3 DNA is TGTGCCAGCGGACAGGGGGCCACTGAAGCTTTCTTT. Its protein product is CASGQGATEAFF.

The V call is TRBV7-9, the J call TRBJ1-5, with 10 bases fitting TRBD1. This CDR3 has 16 residues. Looked up from germline, CDR1 is SEHNR and CDR2 is FQNEAQ (reference sequence). J lost 4 bases, V lost 0 bases, and 3 bases had no gene match. The CDR3 DNA sequence: TGTGCCAGCAGCTTAGCGCTGGGACAGGGGAATCAGCCCCAGCATTTT. Translating gives CASSLALGQGNQPQHF.

The CDR3 loop reads CASSLDGGLANEQFF. The CDR3 DNA is TGTGCCAGCAGCTTAGATGGGGGACTAGCTAATGAGCAGTTCTTC. This rearrangement joins TRBV7-9 to TRBJ2-1; 9 nucleotides line up with TRBD2. CDR3 length: 15 amino acids. V gave up 1 base and J gave up 7 bases; unmatched junction bases: 5. Germline CDR1 reads SEHNR; CDR2 reads FQNEAQ (reference sequence).

The V and J genes are TRBV18 and TRBJ1-2; TRBD1 matches at 8 bases. With 3 bases clipped from V and 8 bases from J, the junction kept 8 bases outside the gene matches. This CDR3 is built from 14 residues. Germline CDR1 and CDR2: KGHSH and LQKENI. The CDR3 DNA reads as TGTGCCAGCTCACCGACTCAGGGGGCGGGCGGCTACACCTTC. Translated, it gives CASSPTQGAGGYTF.

The CDR3 protein is CATSGGEGLANYGYTF. The CDR3 region has the DNA TGTGCCACCAGCGGGGGGGAGGGGCTTGCTAACTATGGCTACACCTTC. This chain joins TRBV15 and TRBJ1-2, with a possible D match to TRBD1 (5 bases). The V gene's germline CDR1 is LNHNV and CDR2 YYDKDF (reference sequence). With 5 bases removed from V and 0 bases from J, the gap between germline ends came to 16 bases. CDR3 length equals 16 residues. The variable domain in full, completed from reference TRBV15 and TRBJ1-2, reads DAMVIQNPRYQVTQFGKPVTLSCSQTLNHNVMYWYQQKSSQAPKLLFHYYDKDFNNEADTPDNFQSRRPNTSFCFLDIRSPGLGDTAMYLCATSGGEGLANYGYTFGSGTRLTVV.

This chain joins TRBV18 and TRBJ2-2, with 7 bases aligning to TRBD1. The CDR3 spans 15 residues. The germline gives CDR1 KGHSH, CDR2 LQKENI. Trimming removed 4 bases from V and 5 bases from J; junction bases left unmatched: 7. The CDR3 reads CASSLLGTDTGELFF. The CDR3, as DNA: TGTGCCAGCTCACTACTAGGGACAGATACCGGGGAGCTGTTTTTT.

V is TRBV4-2 and J is TRBJ2-7; unclear D gene. With 2 bases removed from V and 12 bases from J, the gap between germline ends came to 20 bases. CDR1 and CDR2 (germline): LGHNA, YNFKEQ. The CDR3 totals 14 residues. In DNA, the CDR3 is TGTGCCAGCAGCCAATACGAACCCTTTTTGTTGAGGTACTTC. This sequence encodes CASSQYEPFLLRYF.

The chain joins TRBV5-1 to TRBJ2-3; TRBD2 agrees at 11 bases. CDR3 length: 18 amino acids. Germline CDR1 SGHRS, CDR2 YFSETQ. Trimming at V came to 3 bases and at J to 1 base, leaving 10 bases not matched to a gene. CDR3 region: CASSWGVAGGLGTDTQYF. The CDR3 DNA is TGCGCCAGCAGCTGGGGAGTAGCGGGGGGGCTAGGCACAGATACGCAGTATTTT.

The J gene is TRBJ1-2, the V gene TRBV6-1; 7 bases fit TRBD1. In germline, CDR1 is MNHNS, CDR2 SASEGT. J lost 5 bases, V lost 6 bases, and 15 bases had no gene match. This CDR3 is 16 amino acids long. CDR3 loop: CASREWDRGTIYGYTF. The CDR3, as DNA: TGTGCCAGCAGAGAATGGGACAGAGGAACAATTTATGGCTACACCTTC.

The V and J genes are TRBV6-5 and TRBJ1-5; D gene uncertain. Trimming pared 5 bases from V and 3 bases from J, leaving 14 bases between. This CDR3 has 15 amino acids. From germline, CDR1 is MNHEY and CDR2 SVGAGI. CDR3 DNA sequence: TGTGCCAGCAGTCACGACCGCGGGGACAATCAGCCCCAGCATTTT. This encodes CASSHDRGDNQPQHF.

The chain uses TRBV11-2 and TRBJ1-4; 9 bases match TRBD1. In germline, CDR1 is SGHAT, CDR2 FQNNGV. The CDR3 covers 15 residues. Unmatched junction bases numbered 5, after V lost 1 base and J lost 8 bases. This CDR3 reads CASSLGPDRGEKLFF. The DNA for the CDR3 is TGTGCCAGCAGCTTAGGACCGGACAGGGGCGAAAAACTGTTTTTT.

The J gene is TRBJ2-7, the V gene TRBV6-5; D uncertain. This CDR3 contains 13 residues. Germline V lookup: CDR1 MNHEY, CDR2 SVGAGI. V was clipped by 3 bases and J by 1 base, with 7 bases between them. The DNA of the CDR3 is TGTGCCAGCAGTTATGCAGGATCCTACGAGCAGTACTTC. Encoded protein: CASSYAGSYEQYF.

The sample holds a few counts of this clone. The V gene is TRBV7-3, the J gene TRBJ1-1, with D perhaps TRBD1 (6 bases). Germline V gene data show CDR1 as SGHTA and CDR2 as FQGTGA. V lost 5 bases to trimming and J lost 1 base, with 8 bases between them. The CDR3 is 13 amino acids. The CDR3: CASSPGQNTEAFF. CDR3 DNA: TGTGCCAGCAGCCCGGGACAGAACACTGAAGCTTTCTTT.

The V gene is TRBV6-1, the J gene TRBJ1-2, with 11 nucleotides matching TRBD1. The junction had 6 bases not matched to a gene; V was cut back by 6 bases and J by 3 bases. The germline V gene has CDR1 MNHNS and CDR2 SASEGT. This CDR3 contains 15 residues. The CDR3 DNA is TGTGCCAGCAGGGCCGGGACAGGGGGATACTATGGCTACACCTTC. Translated: CASRAGTGGYYGYTF.

The chain joins TRBV7-2 to TRBJ2-3, with a weak D call TRBD2 (5 bases). CDR3 length: 13 amino acids. Germline V gene lookup returns CDR1 SGHTA and CDR2 FQGNSA. V was cut by 3 bases and J by 8 bases, with 12 bases left in between. The CDR3 loop is CASSFTEGGTQYF. CDR3 DNA sequence: TGTGCCAGCAGCTTCACTGAAGGAGGTACGCAGTATTTT.

The chain recombines TRBV30 with TRBJ1-4; D is perhaps TRBD1 (5 bases). Germline lookup yields CDR1 GTSNPN and CDR2 SVGIG (reference sequence). The CDR3 covers 11 residues. The ends were cut back, 3 bases at V and 8 bases at J, with 7 bases in the middle. CDR3 amino acids: CAWRGGEKLFF. The CDR3 bases are TGTGCCTGGAGGGGGGGGGAAAAACTGTTTTTT.

This chain connects TRBV19 to TRBJ1-1, with TRBD1 identical over 10 bases. Trimming took 4 bases from V and 4 from J; bases not matched to a gene: 12. Germline CDR1 LNHDA, CDR2 SQIVND (reference sequence). CDR3 size: 17 residues. As DNA, the CDR3 is TGTGCCAGTAGTACCCCCGGACAGGGGGTGTACGGCACTGAAGCTTTCTTT. It is translated as CASSTPGQGVYGTEAFF.

This clone was detected only a few times. This chain uses TRBV2 with TRBJ2-1; a possible D gene is TRBD1 (7 bases). The CDR3 runs to 15 residues. Per the germline V gene, CDR1 is SNHLY and CDR2 is FYNNEI. Trimming stripped 4 bases from V and 4 bases from J, with 14 bases between. Here the CDR3 DNA reads TGTGCCAGCAGTGCGTACGGGGGACAGTACAATGAGCAGTTCTTC. It translates to CASSAYGGQYNEQFF.

The chain uses TRBV5-1 and TRBJ2-7; 7 positions agree with TRBD1. J was trimmed by 7 bases and V by 0 bases; bases with no gene match: 13. The CDR3 covers 16 residues. CDR1 is SGHRS, CDR2 YFSETQ, per germline. In DNA, the CDR3 is TGCGCCAGCAGCTTGGCCCGAAGACAGGGAGCGATGGAGCAGTACTTC. The encoded protein is CASSLARRQGAMEQYF.

This clone was found a few times. The rearrangement links TRBV19 to TRBJ2-3; the match to TRBD2 covers 10 bases. V trimming: 4 bases; J trimming: 1 base; junction bases outside the gene matches: 5. Per germline, CDR1 LNHDA and CDR2 SQIVND (reference sequence). This CDR3 contains 16 residues. CDR3 amino acids: CASSTRTSGRTDTQYF. The CDR3 DNA reads TGTGCCAGTAGTACGCGGACTAGCGGACGCACAGATACGCAGTATTTT.

The table lists this clone with a few counts. The chain has TRBV5-1 and TRBJ1-1; possibly TRBD1 for D (6 bases). The CDR3 runs 12 residues. Germline V CDR1 and CDR2: SGHRS, YFSETQ. The V end lost 5 bases, the J end lost 8 bases, and 13 bases lay between the germline ends. The CDR3 DNA reads TGCGCCAGCAGTATTCAGGGGTTGGAAGCTTTCTTT. Residues: CASSIQGLEAFF.

The V call is TRBV5-1, the J call TRBJ2-1; 8 bases match TRBD2. CDR3 size: 19 residues. Germline V gene data show CDR1 as SGHRS and CDR2 as YFSETQ. The V and J ends lost 4 bases and 5 bases, in that order; junction bases with no gene match: 20. CDR3 amino acids: CASSRRPGISGVGHNEQFF. DNA of the CDR3: TGCGCCAGCAGCCGACGTCCCGGAATTAGCGGGGTTGGACACAATGAGCAGTTCTTC.

The gene calls are TRBV9 and TRBJ1-3, with 7 bases matching TRBD1. Germline assignment: CDR1 SGDLS and CDR2 YYNGEE. The ends lost 4 bases at V and 2 bases at J; junction bases unmatched: 3. The CDR3 is 14 amino acids. CDR3: CASSPGTAGNTIYF. Here the CDR3 DNA reads TGTGCCAGCAGCCCTGGGACAGCTGGAAACACCATATATTTT.

J is TRBJ1-2 and V is TRBV19, with a weak D call TRBD1 (6 bases). The CDR3 loop spans 13 amino acids. Germline V gene data show CDR1 as LNHDA and CDR2 as SQIVND (reference sequence). Trimming removed 8 bases from V and 4 bases from J, with 14 bases in between. CDR3 sequence (DNA): TGTGCCAGTCGACCGGGGGGGGCCTATGGCTACACCTTC. This encodes CASRPGGAYGYTF.

This chain links TRBV7-2 with TRBJ2-7, with TRBD2 matching over 8 bases. Germline V gene sequence: CDR1 SGHTA, CDR2 FQGNSA. Germline trimming cut 0 bases from V and 3 bases from J; bases unmatched to any gene: 4. The CDR3 runs to 15 residues. The CDR3 region is CASSLAGGVVYEQYF. CDR3 nucleotides: TGTGCCAGCAGCTTAGCCGGGGGGGTGGTCTACGAGCAGTACTTC.

The chain links TRBV27 to TRBJ1-2; 11 nucleotides line up with TRBD1. V lost 6 bases and J lost 4; bases outside the gene matches: 10. The germline CDR1 and CDR2 sequences are MNHEY and SMNVEV (reference sequence). This CDR3 is 16 amino acids long. CDR3 in amino acids: CASRKAGTGGGYGYTF. The CDR3, as DNA: TGTGCCAGCAGGAAGGCGGGGACAGGGGGAGGCTATGGCTACACCTTC.

V is TRBV6-5 and J is TRBJ2-1; perhaps TRBD2 as D (5 bases). The CDR3 contains 13 residues. The V end lost 5 bases, the J end lost 4 bases, and 9 bases lay between the germline ends. In germline, CDR1 is MNHEY, CDR2 SVGAGI. In DNA, the CDR3 is TGTGCCAGCAGTGTACCGGGGTACAATGAGCAGTTCTTC. Amino acids: CASSVPGYNEQFF.

This chain connects TRBV5-1 to TRBJ1-1; tentatively, D is TRBD1 (5 bases). Germline V CDR1 and CDR2: SGHRS, YFSETQ. There are 16 residues in the CDR3. V was pared by 2 bases and J by 5 bases, with 19 bases between. CDR3 coding DNA: TGCGCCAGCAGCTTCGTTGGAGGGGCATTGGGAACTGAAGCTTTCTTT. This codes for CASSFVGGALGTEAFF.